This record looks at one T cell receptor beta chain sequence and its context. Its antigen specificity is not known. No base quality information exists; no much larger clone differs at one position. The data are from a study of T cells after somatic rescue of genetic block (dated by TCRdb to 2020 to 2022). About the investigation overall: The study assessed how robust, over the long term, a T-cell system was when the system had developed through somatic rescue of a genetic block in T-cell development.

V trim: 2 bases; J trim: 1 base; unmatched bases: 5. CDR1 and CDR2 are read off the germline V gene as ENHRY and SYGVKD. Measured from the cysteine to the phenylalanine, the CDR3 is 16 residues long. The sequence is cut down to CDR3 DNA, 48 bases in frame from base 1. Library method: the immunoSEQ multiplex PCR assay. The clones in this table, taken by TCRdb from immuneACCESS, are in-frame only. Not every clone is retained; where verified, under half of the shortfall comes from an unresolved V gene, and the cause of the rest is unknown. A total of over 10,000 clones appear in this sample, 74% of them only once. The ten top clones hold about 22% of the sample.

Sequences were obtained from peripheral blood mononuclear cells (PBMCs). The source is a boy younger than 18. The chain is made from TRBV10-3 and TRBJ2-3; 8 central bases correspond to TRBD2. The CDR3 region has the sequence CAISERAGGRTDTQYF. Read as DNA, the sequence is TGTGCCATCAGTGAGCGGGCGGGGGGCCGCACAGATACGCAGTATTTT.